This paragraph covers one TCR beta chain sequence. From the RACE reads, TCRdb called clonotypes with MiXCR, one entry per CDR3 protein. The sample contains approximately 68,000 distinct CDR3 sequences, roughly 8.5% of which appear only once. This sample was included in a study of human T cells and chemical hapten exposure. Time point specified: patch test 2, 6 weeks after DPC sensitization. Treatment denoted: therapeutic diphenylcyclopropenone sensitization with weekly scalp DPC. This TCR came from a woman aged 50 to 60 with alopecia areata. Some clones in this sample may be carry-over from other donors' samples. The source material was whole blood, sampled in connection with sensitization to the hapten diphenylcyclopropenone (DPC).

This CDR3 reads CASSEGSNQPQHF. DNA for the CDR3: TGTGCCAGCAGTGAAGGGAGCAATCAGCCCCAGCATTTT. V usage is TRBV6-4 and J usage is TRBJ1-5, with D unclear. V was shortened by 3 bases and J by 1 base, with 4 bases between the two germline ends. The CDR3 contains 13 residues. Germline loops: CDR1 MRHNA, CDR2 SNTAGT.